The 9 T cell receptor beta chains reported below all come from one sample, sequenced in a study of memory CD4+ T cells and cytomegalovirus serostatus. TCRdb's table, derived via immunoSEQ multiplex PCR, lists solely in-frame clones and lacks some. The sample comprises roughly 76,000 clones, around 80% of which are singletons, and 2.5% to 3% rests with the top ten. The sort gate was single viable CD3+CD4+CD8-CD45RO+ cells for memory CD4+ T cells. The sequencing sample was made of memory CD4+ T cells from blood. Receptors were obtained from an adult in good health and CMV-seropositive.

V is TRBV5-6 and J is TRBJ2-1; D may match TRBD1 or TRBD2 (6 bases each). Germline CDR1 is SGHDT and CDR2 is YYEEEE. This CDR3 has 15 residues. The ends were cut back, 4 bases at V and 2 bases at J, with 13 bases in the middle. CDR3 coding DNA: TGTGCCAGCAGCCCGGTAGGGGGGCCCTACAATGAGCAGTTCTTC. This sequence encodes CASSPVGGPYNEQFF.

The chain is built from TRBV7-2 and TRBJ1-5; 8 positions agree with TRBD1. V lost 5 bases and J lost 7; bases outside the gene matches: 4. Germline V gives CDR1 SGHTA, CDR2 FQGNSA. The CDR3 is made up of 13 amino acids. The CDR3 protein is CASSRQGKQPQHF. The DNA for the CDR3 is TGTGCCAGCAGCCGACAGGGGAAACAGCCCCAGCATTTT.

The CDR3 sequence: CASSYSGAGGTEAFF. The CDR3 DNA reads TGTGCCAGCAGTTACTCGGGGGCAGGGGGAACTGAAGCTTTCTTT. The chain recombines TRBV6-6 with TRBJ1-1; TRBD1 aligns across 7 bases. The germline CDR1 and CDR2 sequences are MNHNY and SVGAGI (reference sequence). V lost 0 bases, J lost 5 bases, and 6 bases stayed unmatched. This CDR3 is built from 15 residues.

V and J are TRBV2 and TRBJ2-5; unclear D gene. The CDR3 consists of 17 residues. Germline V gene sequence: CDR1 SNHLY, CDR2 FYNNEI. V lost 2 bases, J lost 4 bases, and 20 bases lay in between. CDR3 in DNA: TGTGCCAGCAGTGAATATCGGGTCATACTGACGCGAGAGACCCAGTACTTC. Its translation is CASSEYRVILTRETQYF.

The V call is TRBV15, the J call TRBJ1-2; D not resolved. Germline CDR1 LNHNV, CDR2 YYDKDF (reference sequence). This CDR3 is built from 12 residues. V lost 5 bases and J lost 8, with 12 bases in between. The CDR3: CATSQDPRGYTF. CDR3 coding DNA: TGTGCCACCAGCCAAGATCCCCGGGGCTACACCTTC.

The chain carries TRBV5-4 and TRBJ2-2; 10 nucleotides match TRBD1. Trimming at V came to 3 bases and at J to 4 bases, leaving 6 bases not matched to a gene. Germline assignment: CDR1 SGHNT and CDR2 YYREEE (reference sequence). The CDR3 sequence is 16 residues long. As DNA, the CDR3 is TGTGCCAGCAGCTGGCCGGGACAGGGGATCACCGGGGAGCTGTTTTTT. It translates to CASSWPGQGITGELFF.

The V gene is TRBV30, the J gene TRBJ2-4, with D perhaps matching TRBD2 (6 bases). Trimming stripped 3 bases from V and 1 base from J, with 19 bases between. The V gene's germline CDR1 is GTSNPN and CDR2 SVGIG (reference sequence). The CDR3 has 17 amino acids. The CDR3 DNA sequence: TGTGCCTGGAGCTTGGCGGGACGGCGCGGGGCCAAAAACATTCAGTACTTC. This sequence encodes CAWSLAGRRGAKNIQYF.

The J gene is TRBJ1-3, the V gene TRBV19; D not certain. Germline lookup yields CDR1 LNHDA and CDR2 SQIVND (reference sequence). CDR3 length: 16 amino acids. V lost 2 bases to trimming and J lost 0 bases, with 11 bases between them. The CDR3 DNA is TGTGCCAGTAGTATATCCTCGGGCAGCTCTGGAAACACCATATATTTT. Translation gives CASSISSGSSGNTIYF.

This clone was seen only once. The chain couples TRBV7-9 to TRBJ2-5; 7 nucleotides agree with TRBD1. Germline V lookup: CDR1 SEHNR, CDR2 FQNEAQ (reference sequence). The CDR3 is 15 residues long. The trim removed 6 bases at V and 10 bases at J, leaving 17 bases unmatched. The CDR3 DNA sequence: TGTGCCAGCAGTCCGCCCCGCCGGGACAGTTCAGTCCAGTACTTC. Encoded protein: CASSPPRRDSSVQYF.